These T cell receptor beta chains were read from a single sample in a study of OX40 agonist ivuxolimab in advanced cancers. Only in-frame clones appear in the TCRdb table, and some are missing; sequencing was by immunoSEQ multiplex PCR. The sample carries roughly 71,000 clones, approximately 90% recorded once. Specimen: CD4+ or CD8+ T cells sorted from blood, collected in a trial of the OX40 agonist ivuxolimab. These receptors all come from an adult with an advanced solid tumor such as melanoma, head and neck, liver or kidney cancer. Each CDR3 is given with its conserved first and last residue. A D gene is named only where the DNA matches it firmly. The size of a clone is reported for some rows only, either as once, few or many, or as a class for expanded clones.

>TRBV6-6|-|-|TRBJ2-5
TGTGCCAGCAGTTCGGGGACGGCGAACGGAGAGACCCAGTACTTC
CASSSGTANGETQYF
>TRBV5-4|TRBD2|-|TRBJ2-2
TGTGCCAGCAGCTCGGGACTAGCGAACACCGGGGAGCTGTTTTTT
CASSSGLANTGELFF
>TRBV7-3|-|-|TRBJ1-4
TGTGCCAGCAGCCTCGGACGGTCGAGGGCGGTGGATGAAAAACTGTTTTTT
CASSLGRSRAVDEKLFF
>TRBV2|-|-|TRBJ1-2
TGTGCCAGCAGCCCCCAGGGTCCCTATGGCTACACCTTC
CASSPQGPYGYTF
>TRBV28|-|-|TRBJ2-7
TGTGCCAGCAGCGTACTAGCCCAAAGCTCCTACGAGCAGTACTTC
CASSVLAQSSYEQYF
>TRBV10-3|-|-|TRBJ2-3
TGTGCCATCAGCCCGTCCACAGATACGCAGTATTTT
CAISPSTDTQYF
>TRBV28|TRBD1|once|TRBJ2-5
TGTGCCAGCAGTTTGGACAGGGCTATGGAGACCCAGTACTTC
CASSLDRAMETQYF
>TRBV5-1|TRBD1|-|TRBJ2-2
TGCGCCAGCAGCCCACGGACGGACAGGACCGGGGAGCTGTTTTTT
CASSPRTDRTGELFF
>TRBV4-2|-|-|TRBJ2-7
TGTGCCAGCAGCCAAGATAGGACACCGGGGGAGCAGTACTTC
CASSQDRTPGEQYF
>TRBV6-1|-|-|TRBJ1-2
TGTGCCAGCAGGAATCAGGGATTCGATGGCTACACCTTC
CASRNQGFDGYTF
>TRBV7-9|-|-|TRBJ2-7
TGTGCCAGCAGCTCCATCCGGGACGGTGGCTACGAGCAGTACTTC
CASSSIRDGGYEQYF
>TRBV28|-|few|TRBJ1-1
TGTGCCAGCAGCCGGCTCCTAGCTTTCTTT
CASSRLLAFF
>TRBV7-9|TRBD1|-|TRBJ2-5
TGTGCCAGCAGCTCGAGGGGGCCCGAGACCCAGTACTTC
CASSSRGPETQYF
>TRBV13|-|-|TRBJ2-5
TGTGCCAGCAGCTTGATGGGCCCCCAAGAGACCCAGTACTTC
CASSLMGPQETQYF
>TRBV28|TRBD1|-|TRBJ1-2
TGTGCCAGCAGCCGCCACACAGGGGGCGGAAACTATGGCTACACCTTC
CASSRHTGGGNYGYTF
>TRBV19|-|-|TRBJ1-1
TGTGCCAGTAGTTCGCCGGGGGGCGGGACCAACACTGAAGCTTTCTTT
CASSSPGGGTNTEAFF
>TRBV7-2|-|-|TRBJ2-7
TGTGCCAGCAGCTTAGGGGGCCTCTACGAGCAGTACTTC
CASSLGGLYEQYF
>TRBV7-3|-|-|TRBJ2-7
TGTGCCAGCAGCTTTGGGATAGGGGGGACCCCCTACGAGCAGTACTTC
CASSFGIGGTPYEQYF
>TRBV18|-|-|TRBJ1-2
TGTGCCAGCTCCCCGGAAAGTAACTTGGGCTACACCTTC
CASSPESNLGYTF
>TRBV28|TRBD2|-|TRBJ2-4
TGTGCCAGCAGTTTTCTAGCGGGGAGCACAAACATTCAGTACTTC
CASSFLAGSTNIQYF
>TRBV5-4|TRBD1|once|TRBJ2-7
TGTGCCAGCAGCTCGGACAGGGTGGGGGAGCAGTACTTC
CASSSDRVGEQYF
>TRBV10-1|-|-|TRBJ2-1
TGCGCCAGCACTGGGGGAGCCTACTACAATGAGCAGTTCTTC
CASTGGAYYNEQFF
>TRBV4-1|-|-|TRBJ1-4
TGCGCCAGCAGCCAAGGGGTCACTAGTGAAAAACTGTTTTTT
CASSQGVTSEKLFF
>TRBV5-1|-|-|TRBJ2-7
TGCGCCAGCAGCTTGGCCAGGAGTAACTCCTACGAGCAGTACTTC
CASSLARSNSYEQYF
>TRBV11-2|-|-|TRBJ1-1
TGTGCCAGCAGCTTTTCGGACACTGAAGCTTTCTTT
CASSFSDTEAFF
>TRBV9|TRBD1|-|TRBJ1-2
TGTGCCAGCAGCCCCTCAACAGGGGGCTATGGCTACACCTTC
CASSPSTGGYGYTF
>TRBV6-5|TRBD1|once|TRBJ1-4
TGTGCCAGCATGAGGACAGGGACTAATGAAAAACTGTTTTTT
CASMRTGTNEKLFF
>TRBV2|-|-|TRBJ2-5
TGTGCCAGCAGTCCCTTGGTAGCGGAAGAGACCCAGTACTTC
CASSPLVAEETQYF
>TRBV29-1|TRBD1|once|TRBJ1-1
TGCAGCGAATCTCGGACAGGTGGTACTGAAGCTTTCTTT
CSESRTGGTEAFF
>TRBV5-1|-|-|TRBJ2-7
TGCGCCAGCAGCCCGGCCTGGGACGAGCAGTACTTC
CASSPAWDEQYF
>TRBV18|-|-|TRBJ1-4
TGTGCCAGCTCACCTCGGGGAGGCCGAGACGAAAAACTGTTTTTT
CASSPRGGRDEKLFF
>TRBV6-1|-|-|TRBJ2-5
TGTGCCAGCAGCCCGGGGAGGGAGACCCAGTACTTC
CASSPGRETQYF
>TRBV11-3|TRBD1|-|TRBJ2-7
TGTGCCAGCAGCTTACCGGGACAGGGTCGATCCGAGCAGTACTTC
CASSLPGQGRSEQYF
>TRBV5-1|TRBD1|-|TRBJ1-1
TGCGCCAGCAGCTCTCGGGACAGTAACACTGAAGCTTTCTTT
CASSSRDSNTEAFF
>TRBV5-1|TRBD2|once|TRBJ2-3
TGCGCCAGCAGCCTCTGGACTAGCGGGGTCACAGATACGCAGTATTTT
CASSLWTSGVTDTQYF
>TRBV11-2|-|few|TRBJ2-2
TGTGCCAGCAGCTTAGGGCGGGGCACCGGGGAGCTGTTTTTT
CASSLGRGTGELFF
>TRBV7-2|TRBD2|once|TRBJ2-3
TGTGCCAGCAGCTTAGAGGCAGCGGGAGGCACAGATACGCAGTATTTT
CASSLEAAGGTDTQYF
>TRBV4-2|-|-|TRBJ2-2
TGTGCCAGCAGCCAAGTTGCGAGGGGGACCGGGGAGCTGTTTTTT
CASSQVARGTGELFF
>TRBV29-1|-|few|TRBJ2-7
TGCAGCGTTGGGGCCAGGGACACCGAGCAGTACTTC
CSVGARDTEQYF
>TRBV6-4|-|few|TRBJ2-3
TGTGCCAGCAGCGCCGTTGGGGGGAACACAGATACGCAGTATTTT
CASSAVGGNTDTQYF
>TRBV4-2|TRBD1|-|TRBJ1-5
TGTGCCAGCAGCCAGGGGGATGACAGGGTGGATCAGCCCCAGCATTTT
CASSQGDDRVDQPQHF
>TRBV18|-|-|TRBJ1-5
TGTGCCAGCTCAGAGGGGACTAGCAATCAGCCCCAGCATTTT
CASSEGTSNQPQHF
>TRBV6-5|-|-|TRBJ2-7
TGTGCCAGCAGTCCTACCGGGGGGACAGATAGGGAGCAGTACTTC
CASSPTGGTDREQYF
>TRBV19|-|once|TRBJ1-2
TGTGCCAGTAGTCCCAAGGGAGGCGTGGGCTACACCTTC
CASSPKGGVGYTF
>TRBV10-3|TRBD1|-|TRBJ1-1
TGTGCCATCAGTGACAGGGGGGAAACTGAAGCTTTCTTT
CAISDRGETEAFF
>TRBV28|TRBD1|-|TRBJ1-2
TGTGCCATCCAGACAGGGGGCGCGGGAGGTGGCTACACCTTC
CAIQTGGAGGGYTF